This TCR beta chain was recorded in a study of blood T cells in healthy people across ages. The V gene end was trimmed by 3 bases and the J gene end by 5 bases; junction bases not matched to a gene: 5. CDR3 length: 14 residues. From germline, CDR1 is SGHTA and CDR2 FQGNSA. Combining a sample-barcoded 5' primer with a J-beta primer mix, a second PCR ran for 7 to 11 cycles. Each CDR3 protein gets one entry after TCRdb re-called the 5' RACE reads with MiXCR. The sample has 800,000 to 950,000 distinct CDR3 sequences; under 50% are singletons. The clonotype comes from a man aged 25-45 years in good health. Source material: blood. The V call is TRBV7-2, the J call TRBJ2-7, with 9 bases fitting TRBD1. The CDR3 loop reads CASSLRDRDNEQYF. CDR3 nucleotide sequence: TGTGCCAGCAGCTTGCGGGACAGGGACAACGAGCAGTACTTC. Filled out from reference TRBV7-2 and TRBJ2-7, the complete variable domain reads GAGVSQSPSNKVTEKGKDVELRCDPISGHTALYWYRQSLGQGLEFLIYFQGNSAPDKSGLPSDRFSAERTGGSVSTLTIQRTQQEDSAVYLCASSLRDRDNEQYFGPGTRLTVT.